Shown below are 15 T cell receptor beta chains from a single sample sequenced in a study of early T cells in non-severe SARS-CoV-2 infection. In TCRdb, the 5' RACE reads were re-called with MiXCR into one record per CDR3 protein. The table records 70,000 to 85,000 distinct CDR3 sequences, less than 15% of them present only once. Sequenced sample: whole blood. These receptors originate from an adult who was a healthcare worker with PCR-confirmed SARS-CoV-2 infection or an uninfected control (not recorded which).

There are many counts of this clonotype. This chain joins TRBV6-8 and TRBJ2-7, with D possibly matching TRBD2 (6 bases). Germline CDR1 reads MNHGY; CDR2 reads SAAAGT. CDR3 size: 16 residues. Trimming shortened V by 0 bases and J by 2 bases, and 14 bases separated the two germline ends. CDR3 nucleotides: TGTGCCAGCAGTTACTCGATAGTAGCGGCCACCTACGAGCAGTACTTC. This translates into CASSYSIVAATYEQYF.

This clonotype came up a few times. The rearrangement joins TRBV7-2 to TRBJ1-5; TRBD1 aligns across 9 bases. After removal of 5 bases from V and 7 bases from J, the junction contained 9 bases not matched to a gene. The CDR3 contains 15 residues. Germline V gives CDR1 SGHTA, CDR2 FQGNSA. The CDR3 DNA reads TGTGCCAGCAGCCCGACAGGGGGAGCAGGGCAGCCCCAGCATTTT. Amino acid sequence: CASSPTGGAGQPQHF.

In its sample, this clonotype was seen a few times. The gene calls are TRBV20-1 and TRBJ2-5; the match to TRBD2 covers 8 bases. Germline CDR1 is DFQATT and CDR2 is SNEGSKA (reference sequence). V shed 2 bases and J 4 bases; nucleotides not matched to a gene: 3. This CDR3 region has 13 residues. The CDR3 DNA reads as TGCAGTGCTAGACCGAGCGGGGGAGAGACCCAGTACTTC. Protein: CSARPSGGETQYF.

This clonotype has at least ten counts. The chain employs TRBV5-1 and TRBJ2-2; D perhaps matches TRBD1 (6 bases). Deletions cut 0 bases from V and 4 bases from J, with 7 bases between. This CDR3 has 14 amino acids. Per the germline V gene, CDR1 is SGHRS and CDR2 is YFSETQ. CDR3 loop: CASSLEDSTGELFF. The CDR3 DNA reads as TGCGCCAGCAGCTTGGAGGACAGCACCGGGGAGCTGTTTTTT.

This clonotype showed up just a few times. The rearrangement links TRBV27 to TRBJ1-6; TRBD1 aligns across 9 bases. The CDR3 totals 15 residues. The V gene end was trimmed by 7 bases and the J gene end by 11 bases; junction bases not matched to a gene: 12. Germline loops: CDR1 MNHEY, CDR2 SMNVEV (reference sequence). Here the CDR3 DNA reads TGTGCCAGCACCCGAGCGGGACAGGGTCAGACACCCCTCCACTTT. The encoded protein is CASTRAGQGQTPLHF.

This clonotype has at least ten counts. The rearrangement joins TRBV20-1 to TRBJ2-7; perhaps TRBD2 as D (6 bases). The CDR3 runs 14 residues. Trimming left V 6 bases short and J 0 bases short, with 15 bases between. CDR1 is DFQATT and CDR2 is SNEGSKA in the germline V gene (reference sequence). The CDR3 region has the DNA TGCAGTGCCTATAGCGGTAGGAGCTCCTACGAGCAGTACTTC. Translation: CSAYSGRSSYEQYF.

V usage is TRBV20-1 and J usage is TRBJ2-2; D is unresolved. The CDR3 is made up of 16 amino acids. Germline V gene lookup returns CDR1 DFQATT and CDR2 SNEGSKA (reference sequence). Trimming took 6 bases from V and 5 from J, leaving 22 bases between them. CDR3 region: CSALFTWPHWTGELFF. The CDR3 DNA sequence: TGCAGTGCGCTTTTTACCTGGCCCCATTGGACCGGGGAGCTGTTTTTT.

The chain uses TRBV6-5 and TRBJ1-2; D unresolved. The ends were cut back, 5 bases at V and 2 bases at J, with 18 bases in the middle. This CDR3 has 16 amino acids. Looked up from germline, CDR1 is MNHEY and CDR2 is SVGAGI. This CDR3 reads CASSPLGPLGNYGYTF. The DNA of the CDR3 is TGTGCCAGCAGTCCGCTCGGTCCTCTGGGGAACTATGGCTACACCTTC.

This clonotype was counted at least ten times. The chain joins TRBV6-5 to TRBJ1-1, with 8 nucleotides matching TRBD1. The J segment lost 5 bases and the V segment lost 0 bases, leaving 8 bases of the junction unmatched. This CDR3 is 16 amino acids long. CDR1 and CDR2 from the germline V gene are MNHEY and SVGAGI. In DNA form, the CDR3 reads TGTGCCAGCAGTTACTCGCTAGGACAGGGAGGAACTGAAGCTTTCTTT. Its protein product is CASSYSLGQGGTEAFF.

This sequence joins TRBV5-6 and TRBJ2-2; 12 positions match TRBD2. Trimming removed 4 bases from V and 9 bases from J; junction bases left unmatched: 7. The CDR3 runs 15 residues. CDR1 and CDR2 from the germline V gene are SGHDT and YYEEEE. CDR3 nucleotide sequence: TGTGCCAGCAGCCTCGGACTAGCGGGGAACCGGGAGCTGTTTTTT. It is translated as CASSLGLAGNRELFF.

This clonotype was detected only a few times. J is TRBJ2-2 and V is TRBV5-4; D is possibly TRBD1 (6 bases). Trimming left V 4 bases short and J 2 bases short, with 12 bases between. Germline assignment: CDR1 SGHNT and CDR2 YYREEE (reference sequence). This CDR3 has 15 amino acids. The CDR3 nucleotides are TGTGCCAGCAGCGCACAGGGCTTAAACACCGGGGAGCTGTTTTTT. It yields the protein CASSAQGLNTGELFF. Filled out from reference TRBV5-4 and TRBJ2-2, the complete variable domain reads ETGVTQSPTHLIKTRGQQVTLRCSSQSGHNTVSWYQQALGQGPQFIFQYYREEENGRGNFPPRFSGLQFPNYSSELNVNALELDDSALYLCASSAQGLNTGELFFGEGSRLTVL.

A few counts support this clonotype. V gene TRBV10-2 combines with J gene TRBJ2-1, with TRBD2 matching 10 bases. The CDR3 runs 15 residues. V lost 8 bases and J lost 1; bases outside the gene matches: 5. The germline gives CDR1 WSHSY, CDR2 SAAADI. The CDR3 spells CASRPSGSSYNEQFF. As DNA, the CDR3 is TGCGCCAGCCGACCTAGCGGGAGTTCCTACAATGAGCAGTTCTTC.

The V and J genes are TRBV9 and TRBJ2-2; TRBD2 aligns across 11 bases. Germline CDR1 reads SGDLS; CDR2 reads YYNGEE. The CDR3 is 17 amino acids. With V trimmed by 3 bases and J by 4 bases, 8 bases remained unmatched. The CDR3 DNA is TGTGCCAGCAGCGCCTCCTCCGGGACTAGCGGCACCGGGGAGCTGTTTTTT. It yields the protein CASSASSGTSGTGELFF.

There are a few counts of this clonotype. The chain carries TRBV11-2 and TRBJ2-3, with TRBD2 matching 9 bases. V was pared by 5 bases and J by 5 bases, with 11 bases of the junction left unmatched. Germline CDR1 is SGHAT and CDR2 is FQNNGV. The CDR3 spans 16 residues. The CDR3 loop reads CASSLGGGRAKDTQYF. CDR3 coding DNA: TGTGCCAGCAGCCTAGGTGGCGGGAGGGCTAAAGATACGCAGTATTTT.

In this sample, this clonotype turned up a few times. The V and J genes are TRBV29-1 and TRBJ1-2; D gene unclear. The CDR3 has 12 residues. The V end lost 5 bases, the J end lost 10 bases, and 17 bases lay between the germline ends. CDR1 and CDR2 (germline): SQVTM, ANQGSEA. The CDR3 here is CSVYIVAEYYTF. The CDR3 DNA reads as TGCAGCGTTTATATAGTGGCAGAGTACTACACCTTC.